Listed here is a single T cell receptor (beta chain). Data came from immunoSEQ multiplex PCR; TCRdb stores just in-frame clones and leaves some out. Of some 74,000 clones in the sample, roughly 88% are singletons; the top ten hold about 1%. The CDR3 consists of 14 residues. Trimming removed 0 bases at V and 12 bases at J, with 15 bases between. CDR1 and CDR2 from the germline V gene are LGHNA and YSLEER. The sample belongs to a study of OX40 agonist ivuxolimab in advanced cancers. Sequenced here: CD4+ or CD8+ T cells sorted from blood, sampled in a trial of the OX40 agonist ivuxolimab. The receptor's source is an adult with an advanced solid tumor such as melanoma, head and neck, liver or kidney cancer. The V gene is TRBV4-3, the J gene TRBJ2-1, with a possible D match to TRBD2 (6 bases). The CDR3 sequence is CASSQDADGGWQFF. CDR3 in DNA: TGCGCCAGCAGCCAAGATGCGGACGGGGGTTGGCAGTTCTTC.